This is a list of T cell receptor beta chains from one sample in a study of cytomegalovirus exposure and HLA in healthy donors. Here immunoSEQ multiplex PCR was the method, and the copy in TCRdb shows in-frame clones only, minus some. Here the sample spans 150,000 to 200,000 clones, approximately 84% being singletons. The sequenced sample consisted of PBMCs. These receptors were obtained from a female donor in good health and CMV-seronegative. The CDR3 runs from the conserved cysteine through the conserved F or W. The size of a clone is reported for some rows only, either as once, few or many, or as a class for expanded clones.

v_call: TRBV29-1
clone_size: -
j_call: TRBJ2-2
cdr3_aa: CSVGLGTTNTGELFF

v_call: TRBV10-3
clone_size: -
j_call: TRBJ2-7
cdr3_aa: CAISGTGLDEQYF

v_call: TRBV19
clone_size: -
j_call: TRBJ2-4
cdr3_aa: CASSISVETNIQYF

v_call: TRBV15
clone_size: -
j_call: TRBJ2-7
cdr3_aa: CATSREKGSLAFSYEQYF

v_call: TRBV4-1
clone_size: -
j_call: TRBJ1-1
cdr3_aa: CASSHNYRNMAFF

v_call: TRBV7-9
clone_size: -
j_call: TRBJ1-1
cdr3_aa: CASSFPGVTEAFF

v_call: TRBV5-1
clone_size: -
j_call: TRBJ2-5
cdr3_aa: CASSQGLAGVGETQYF

v_call: TRBV10-3
clone_size: -
j_call: TRBJ2-5
cdr3_aa: CAISVSGGETETQYF

v_call: TRBV7-9
clone_size: -
j_call: TRBJ2-1
cdr3_aa: CASSLAGTSGIDEQFF

v_call: TRBV27
clone_size: -
j_call: TRBJ2-3
cdr3_aa: CASSSAGVTEYF

v_call: TRBV18
clone_size: -
j_call: TRBJ2-1
cdr3_aa: CASSETSYNEQFF

v_call: TRBV7-2
clone_size: once
j_call: TRBJ2-7
cdr3_aa: CASSLDYYEQYF